These T cell receptor beta chains were read from a single sample in a study of cytomegalovirus exposure and HLA in healthy donors. Assay: immunoSEQ multiplex PCR; the TCRdb copy retains only in-frame clones and omits some. Of roughly 77,000 clones listed, 67% are singletons. The source material was PBMCs. The origin of the receptors is a woman in her forties or fifties in good health and CMV-seropositive. The CDR3 runs from the conserved cysteine through the conserved F or W. Each record gives: clone size, D gene, V gene, J gene, CDR3 DNA, CDR3 protein. D genes are given only for firm matches. Where a row states a size, it is once, few, many or the class of an expanded clone; other rows omit it.

.,TRBD1,TRBV7-9,TRBJ2-7,TGTGCCAGCAGCTTAGCAGGACAGGGATACGAGCAGTACTTC,CASSLAGQGYEQYF
.,.,TRBV2,TRBJ2-3,TGTGCCAGCAGCTGGTTCGGGTCAGATACGCAGTATTTT,CASSWFGSDTQYF
.,.,TRBV13,TRBJ1-3,TGTGCCAGCAGCCTCTTAAGCTACCGAAGCTCTGGAAACACCATATATTTT,CASSLLSYRSSGNTIYF
once,.,TRBV7-9,TRBJ2-7,TGTGCCAGCAGCTTAGGGCCAGGGCGGTCCTACGAGCAGTACTTC,CASSLGPGRSYEQYF
once,TRBD1,TRBV7-2,TRBJ1-3,TGTGCCAGCAGCCAGCAGGGGGTTTCTGGAAACACCATATATTTT,CASSQQGVSGNTIYF
.,TRBD1,TRBV27,TRBJ1-1,TGTGCCAGCGCAAACAGGGGCCCGAACACTGAAGCTTTCTTT,CASANRGPNTEAFF
.,TRBD1,TRBV19,TRBJ1-2,TGTGCCAGTAGTACAGGACAGGGCTATGGCTACACCTTC,CASSTGQGYGYTF
.,.,TRBV5-1,TRBJ1-1,TGCGCCAGCAAACGGGGAGAAGACACTGAAGCTTTCTTT,CASKRGEDTEAFF
.,TRBD1,TRBV6-5,TRBJ2-1,TGTGCCAGCAGCCGGGACAGGGCGAACAATGAGCAGTTCTTC,CASSRDRANNEQFF
.,.,TRBV7-3,TRBJ1-2,TGTGCCAGCAGCTTAAATGCCCGGGATGGCTACACCTTC,CASSLNARDGYTF
.,.,TRBV5-1,TRBJ1-1,TGCGCCAGCAGCTTGGCGATGGGCATCACTGAAGCTTTCTTT,CASSLAMGITEAFF
.,TRBD2,TRBV5-6,TRBJ2-5,TGTGCCAGCAGCTCCCTACTAGCGGACTACCAAGAGACCCAGTACTTC,CASSSLLADYQETQYF
.,TRBD1,TRBV5-1,TRBJ2-1,TGCGCCAGCAGCTTGGGGGACAGGGGGCGCCCCATTTACAATGAGCAGTTCTTC,CASSLGDRGRPIYNEQFF
.,.,TRBV19,TRBJ2-5,TGTGCCAGTACCGAACGCGGGGAAGAGACCCAGTACTTC,CASTERGEETQYF
.,.,TRBV28,TRBJ2-5,TGTGCCAGCAGTTTCCCTCAGGGGTTTCAAGAGACCCAGTACTTC,CASSFPQGFQETQYF
.,.,TRBV6-4,TRBJ1-3,TGTGCCAGCAGTGCCGGGGCTGGAAACACCATATATTTT,CASSAGAGNTIYF
.,TRBD2,TRBV9,TRBJ2-7,TGTGCCAGCAGCCCTAGCGGGGGGGCCTACGAGCAGTACTTC,CASSPSGGAYEQYF
.,.,TRBV2,TRBJ2-1,TGTGCCAGCAGTTTCGACTACGACAATGAGCAGTTCTTC,CASSFDYDNEQFF
few,TRBD1,TRBV6-5,TRBJ1-1,TGTGCCAGCAGAGACACAGGGGGCCCGGGCACTGAAGCTTTCTTT,CASRDTGGPGTEAFF
.,TRBD2,TRBV7-9,TRBJ2-1,TGTGCCAGCAGCCCCTTCGTGGGCGGGGGCTACAATGAGCAGTTCTTC,CASSPFVGGGYNEQFF
few,.,TRBV9,TRBJ2-1,TGTGCCAGCAGCTCCACGGCCACAGGGTTTGAGCAGTTCTTC,CASSSTATGFEQFF
few,TRBD2,TRBV9,TRBJ2-3,TGTGCCAGCAGCCAGACCGGGACTAGCGGGGGGGATACGCAGTATTTT,CASSQTGTSGGDTQYF
.,TRBD2,TRBV7-9,TRBJ2-3,TGTGCCAGCAGCTTAGTGGTTAGCGGGGGGACACCGCAGTATTTT,CASSLVVSGGTPQYF
.,.,TRBV5-6,TRBJ1-2,TGTGCCAGCAGCTTAGCCAGGGCGGGCTACACCTTC,CASSLARAGYTF
.,.,TRBV7-2,TRBJ1-1,TGTGCCAGCAGCTTTCAGGAACCCACTGAAGCTTTCTTT,CASSFQEPTEAFF
once,TRBD1,TRBV2,TRBJ1-4,TGTGCCAGCACCCCACAGGGGGAAGAAAAACTGTTTTTT,CASTPQGEEKLFF
once,.,TRBV6-1,TRBJ1-1,TGTGCCAGCAGTGAAGCGACTGTGAACACTGAAGCTTTCTTT,CASSEATVNTEAFF
.,.,TRBV7-6,TRBJ2-7,TGTGCCAGCAGCTCCTTGATGGGGGGCGAGCAGTACTTC,CASSSLMGGEQYF
.,TRBD2,TRBV9,TRBJ2-1,TGTGCCAGCAGCGTAGGTGAGCGGGGGGGCCGTGAGCAGTTCTTC,CASSVGERGGREQFF
.,.,TRBV7-7,TRBJ2-2,TGTGCCAGCAGCGCATCGACAGGAACCGGGGAGCTGTTTTTT,CASSASTGTGELFF
few,.,TRBV10-2,TRBJ1-1,TGCGCCAGCAGTGGAGAGGGAAAAGCTTTCTTT,CASSGEGKAFF
.,.,TRBV18,TRBJ1-4,TGTGCCAGCTCACCTAGTACTGGGGCACTGGTACCCGAAAAACTGTTTTTT,CASSPSTGALVPEKLFF
few,TRBD2,TRBV5-1,TRBJ2-5,TGCGCCAGCCGGACTAGCGGGGAGGGAGAGACCCAGTACTTC,CASRTSGEGETQYF
.,TRBD2,TRBV19,TRBJ2-3,TGTGCCAGTGGGGGGGGGCTAGCGGGACACCCGAGCACAGATACGCAGTATTTT,CASGGGLAGHPSTDTQYF
few,.,TRBV4-1,TRBJ2-2,TGCGCCAGCAGCCAAGGGCAGGAAAACACCGGGGAGCTGTTTTTT,CASSQGQENTGELFF
.,.,TRBV10-1,TRBJ1-1,TGCGCCAGCAGTGAGTCCATGGGCAGGGGGAACACTGAAGCTTTCTTT,CASSESMGRGNTEAFF
.,.,TRBV25-1,TRBJ2-7,TGTGCCAGCAGTGCCAAACAGAGATACGAGCAGTACTTC,CASSAKQRYEQYF
.,TRBD1,TRBV19,TRBJ1-5,TGTGCCAGTAGTCCGGACAGGGAATGGAATCAGCCCCAGCATTTT,CASSPDREWNQPQHF
few,TRBD2,TRBV7-2,TRBJ2-6,TGTGCCAGCAGCTTGACTAGCGATCCGCGGAAATCTGGGGCCAACGTCCTGACTTTC,CASSLTSDPRKSGANVLTF
.,.,TRBV12-1,TRBJ2-2,TGTGCCAGCAGCTTCGGACTAGCGGGAAAGACCGGGGAGCTGTTTTTT,CASSFGLAGKTGELFF
few,TRBD2,TRBV7-2,TRBJ2-1,TGTGCCAGCAGCTTGGGACTAGCCACCTACAATGAGCAGTTCTTC,CASSLGLATYNEQFF
few,.,TRBV27,TRBJ1-2,TGTGCCAGCAGATGGGGGCGAGGCTACACCTTC,CASRWGRGYTF
.,TRBD1,TRBV9,TRBJ1-2,TGTGCCAGCAGCGGATACGACAGGGGGCGTAACTATGGCTACACCTTC,CASSGYDRGRNYGYTF
.,.,TRBV7-9,TRBJ1-2,TGTTCCAGCAGCTTAGCCGAGTATGGCTACACCTTC,CSSSLAEYGYTF
few,TRBD2,TRBV2,TRBJ2-2,TGTGCCAGCAGTCGCGGTGGAGCGGGGGGGCCCGGGGAGCTGTTTTTT,CASSRGGAGGPGELFF
.,.,TRBV11-2,TRBJ1-2,TGTGCCAGCTTTGGGGAGTTCCGCTATGGCTACACCTTC,CASFGEFRYGYTF
.,.,TRBV5-1,TRBJ1-1,TGCGCCAGCAGCTTGCAGGGGCGGACTAGGGGCATCATATTGAACACTGAAGCTTTCTTT,CASSLQGRTRGIILNTEAFF